This is a list of T cell receptor beta chains from one sample in a study of blood T cell repertoires in COVID-19. Clones were read by immunoSEQ multiplex PCR, and TCRdb kept only the in-frame ones, dropping some. Of 280,000 or so clones listed, nearly 90% are singletons. The sequenced sample consisted of PBMCs or T cells enriched from blood (not recorded which). The receptors derive from a woman aged 50 to 60 who had been exposed to COVID-19. The CDR3 runs from the conserved cysteine through the conserved F or W. The order of the fields is CDR3 protein, V gene, J gene.

CDR3: CASSLSQGTYEQYF; V: TRBV28; J: TRBJ2-7
CDR3: CASSLAGRVEGYTF; V: TRBV7-9; J: TRBJ1-2
CDR3: CASSLGGTEETQYF; V: TRBV7-9; J: TRBJ2-5
CDR3: CATSSTGQNYNEQFF; V: TRBV15; J: TRBJ2-1
CDR3: CASSQQQGRYGYTF; V: TRBV10-2; J: TRBJ1-2
CDR3: CASRQTDTEAFF; V: TRBV6-5; J: TRBJ1-1
CDR3: CASSFGRGYGYTF; V: TRBV7-6; J: TRBJ1-2
CDR3: CASSSLGGLINEQFF; V: TRBV6-2/TRBV6-3; J: TRBJ2-1
CDR3: CASSSTATNEKLFF; V: TRBV19; J: TRBJ1-4
CDR3: CASRPTGGSTDTQYF; V: TRBV2; J: TRBJ2-3